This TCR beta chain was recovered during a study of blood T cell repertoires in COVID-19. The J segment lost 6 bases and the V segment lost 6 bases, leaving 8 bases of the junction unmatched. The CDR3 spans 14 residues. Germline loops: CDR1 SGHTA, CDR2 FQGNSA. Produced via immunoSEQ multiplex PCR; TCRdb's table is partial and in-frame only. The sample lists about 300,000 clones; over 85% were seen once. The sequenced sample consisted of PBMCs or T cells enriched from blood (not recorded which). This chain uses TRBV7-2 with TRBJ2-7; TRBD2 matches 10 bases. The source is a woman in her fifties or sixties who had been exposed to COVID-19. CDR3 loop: CASRPSGGAFEQYF. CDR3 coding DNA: TGTGCCAGCAGACCTAGCGGGGGCGCTTTCGAGCAGTACTTC.